The clone carrying this T cell receptor beta chain was picked up a small number of times. Its antigen is unidentified. Using unique molecular identifiers, the investigators prepared the TCRbeta library. TCRdb reanalysed the PCR reads using MiXCR and keeps one entry per CDR3 protein. Seen here are around 960,000 distinct CDR3 sequences, 25% to 30% observed once, and the top ten hold about 28%. This record belongs to a study of T-cell reconstitution after alpha-beta-depleted transplantation in children. Trimming shortened V by 4 bases and J by 4 bases, and 12 bases separated the two germline ends. The germline V gene has CDR1 SGHRS and CDR2 YFSETQ. This CDR3 is built from 13 residues. Study results and limitations: Most T-cell counts and diversity one year after the transplant came from T cells that were newly produced.

The origin of this receptor is a boy under three years old who had a stem cell transplant for SCID, so the T cells may come from the graft donor. The material sequenced was PBMCs, mostly from graft donor cells, taken 360 days after TCRalphabeta/CD19-depleted stem cell transplant. The chain links TRBV5-1 to TRBJ2-7; TRBD1 or TRBD2 may be the D gene (5 bases each). As DNA, the CDR3 is TGCGCCAGCAGCCGCAGGGACCAATACGAGCAGTACTTC. This sequence encodes CASSRRDQYEQYF.